This record concerns one TCR beta chain sequence. Its antigen is as yet unknown. The junction and the germline gene differ at one end; a read error may be behind it. This entry is derived from a study of shared clonotypes between healthy human individuals. About the study: CD4 naive and memory got three plates each, CD8 naive two, CD8 memory one.

Study results and caveats: Rarefaction indicated that sorted-subset sequencing remained incomplete although depth was large.

Germline V lookup: CDR1 SGHVS, CDR2 FNYEAQ. The CDR3 is made up of 14 amino acids. The input for sorted-subset replicate PCRs was about 0.2 ug DNA, about 29,000 T cell genomes. TCRdb keeps only in-frame clones here, not all; method: immunoSEQ multiplex PCR. The sample has approximately 88,000 clones; 60% to 70% are singletons. The specimen sequenced was memory CD8+ T cells sorted from blood. This sample's subset: CD45RO+ cells pooled with CCR7-negative TemRA cells. This clonotype was sampled from a man aged 25-40 years in good health. The chain recombines TRBV7-6 with TRBJ2-1, with TRBD1 as a possible D gene (5 bases). The CDR3 DNA reads as TGTGCCAGCAGCATAGCCCTCAGGGCTGGTGAGCAGTTCTTC. It yields the protein CASSIALRAGEQFF.